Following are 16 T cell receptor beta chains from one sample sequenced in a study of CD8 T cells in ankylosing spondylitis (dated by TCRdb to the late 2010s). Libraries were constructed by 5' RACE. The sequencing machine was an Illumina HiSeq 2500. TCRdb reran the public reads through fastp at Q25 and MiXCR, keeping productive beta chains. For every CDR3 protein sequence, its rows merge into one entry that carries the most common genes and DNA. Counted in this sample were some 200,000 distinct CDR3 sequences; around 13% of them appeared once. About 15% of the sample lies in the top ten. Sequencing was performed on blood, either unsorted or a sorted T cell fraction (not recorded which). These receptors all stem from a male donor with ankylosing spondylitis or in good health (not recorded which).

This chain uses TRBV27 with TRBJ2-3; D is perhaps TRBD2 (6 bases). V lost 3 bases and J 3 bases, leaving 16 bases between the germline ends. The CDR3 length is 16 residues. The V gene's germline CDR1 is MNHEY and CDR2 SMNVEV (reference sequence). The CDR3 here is CASSFYSGEGTDTQYF. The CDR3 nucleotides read TGTGCCAGCAGTTTTTACTCGGGAGAAGGGACAGATACGCAGTATTTT.

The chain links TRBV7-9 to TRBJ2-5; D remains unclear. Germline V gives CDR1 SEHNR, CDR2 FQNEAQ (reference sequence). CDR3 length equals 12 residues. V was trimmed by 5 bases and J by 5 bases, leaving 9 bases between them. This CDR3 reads CASSLISETQYF. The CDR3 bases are TGTGCCAGCAGCCTGATTAGCGAGACCCAGTACTTC.

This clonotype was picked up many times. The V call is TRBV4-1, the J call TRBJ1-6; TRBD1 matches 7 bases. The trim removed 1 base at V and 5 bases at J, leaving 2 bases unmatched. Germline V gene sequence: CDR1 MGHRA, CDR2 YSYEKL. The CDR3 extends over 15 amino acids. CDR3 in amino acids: CASSQGQGNNSPLHF. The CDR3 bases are TGCGCCAGCAGCCAAGGACAGGGAAATAATTCACCCCTCCACTTT.

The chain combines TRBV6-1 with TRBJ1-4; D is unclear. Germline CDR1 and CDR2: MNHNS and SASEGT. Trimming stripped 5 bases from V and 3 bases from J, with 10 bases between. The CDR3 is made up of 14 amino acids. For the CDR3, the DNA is TGTGCCAGCAGTAAGAATTCCCCTAATGAAAAACTGTTTTTT. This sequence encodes CASSKNSPNEKLFF.

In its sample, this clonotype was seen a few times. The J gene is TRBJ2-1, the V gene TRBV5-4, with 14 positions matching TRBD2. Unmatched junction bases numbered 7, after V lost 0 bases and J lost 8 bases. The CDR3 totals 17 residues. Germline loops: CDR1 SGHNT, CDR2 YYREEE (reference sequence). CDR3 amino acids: CASSLEGLAGVLDEQFF. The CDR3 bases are TGTGCCAGCAGCTTGGAGGGACTAGCGGGGGTCCTCGATGAGCAGTTCTTC. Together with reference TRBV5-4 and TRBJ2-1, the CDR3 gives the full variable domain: ETGVTQSPTHLIKTRGQQVTLRCSSQSGHNTVSWYQQALGQGPQFIFQYYREEENGRGNFPPRFSGLQFPNYSSELNVNALELDDSALYLCASSLEGLAGVLDEQFFGPGTRLTVL.

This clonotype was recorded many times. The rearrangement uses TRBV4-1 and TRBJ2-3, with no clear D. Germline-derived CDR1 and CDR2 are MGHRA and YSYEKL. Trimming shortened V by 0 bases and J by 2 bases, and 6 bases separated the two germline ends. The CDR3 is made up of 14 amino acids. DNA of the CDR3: TGCGCCAGCAGCCAAGAACCCCCCACAGATACGCAGTATTTT. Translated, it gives CASSQEPPTDTQYF.

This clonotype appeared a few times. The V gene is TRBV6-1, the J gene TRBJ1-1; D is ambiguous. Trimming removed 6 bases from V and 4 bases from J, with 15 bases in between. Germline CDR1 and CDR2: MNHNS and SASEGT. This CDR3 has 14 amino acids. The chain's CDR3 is CASSRAGEGTEAFF. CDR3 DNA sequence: TGTGCCAGCAGCCGAGCCGGGGAGGGCACTGAAGCTTTCTTT.

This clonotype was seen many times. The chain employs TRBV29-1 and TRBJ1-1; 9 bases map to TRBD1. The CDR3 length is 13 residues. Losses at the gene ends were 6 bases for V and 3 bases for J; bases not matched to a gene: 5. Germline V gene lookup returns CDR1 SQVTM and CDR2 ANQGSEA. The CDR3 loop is CSVGTGWYTEAFF. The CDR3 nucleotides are TGCAGCGTCGGGACAGGGTGGTACACTGAAGCTTTCTTT.

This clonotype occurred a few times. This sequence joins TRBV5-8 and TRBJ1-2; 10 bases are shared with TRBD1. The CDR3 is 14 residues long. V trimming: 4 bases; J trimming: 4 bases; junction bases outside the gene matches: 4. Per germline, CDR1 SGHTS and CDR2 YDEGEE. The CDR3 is CASSPGTGVYGYTF. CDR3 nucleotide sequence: TGTGCCAGCAGCCCCGGGACAGGGGTCTATGGCTACACCTTC.

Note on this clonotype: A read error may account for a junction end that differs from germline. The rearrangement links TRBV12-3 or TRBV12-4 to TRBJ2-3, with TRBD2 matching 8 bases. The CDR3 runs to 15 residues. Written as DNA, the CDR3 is TGTGCCAGCAACGTAGCGGGGCCATTCACAGATGCGCAGTATTTT. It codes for CASNVAGPFTDAQYF.

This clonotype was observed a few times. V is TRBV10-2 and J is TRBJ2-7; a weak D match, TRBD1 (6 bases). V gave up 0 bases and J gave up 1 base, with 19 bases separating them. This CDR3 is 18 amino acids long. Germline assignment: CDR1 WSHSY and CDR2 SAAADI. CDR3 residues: CASSESYTTDSFSYEQYF. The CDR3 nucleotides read TGCGCCAGCAGTGAGTCCTACACAACGGACAGCTTTTCCTACGAGCAGTACTTC.

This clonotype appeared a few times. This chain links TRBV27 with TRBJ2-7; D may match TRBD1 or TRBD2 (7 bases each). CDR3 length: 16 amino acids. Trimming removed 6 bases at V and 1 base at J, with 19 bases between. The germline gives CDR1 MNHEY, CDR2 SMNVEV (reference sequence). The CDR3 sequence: CASSLRGGLLSYEQYF. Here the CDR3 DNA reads TGTGCCAGCAGCCTCAGGGGGGGGCTTCTTTCCTACGAGCAGTACTTC.

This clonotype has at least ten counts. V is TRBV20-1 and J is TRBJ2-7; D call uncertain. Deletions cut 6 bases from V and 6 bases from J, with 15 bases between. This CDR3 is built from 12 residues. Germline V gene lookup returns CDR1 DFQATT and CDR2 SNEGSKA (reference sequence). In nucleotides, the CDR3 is TGCAGTGCCCTTATTGGACCCACCGAGCAGTACTTC. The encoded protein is CSALIGPTEQYF.

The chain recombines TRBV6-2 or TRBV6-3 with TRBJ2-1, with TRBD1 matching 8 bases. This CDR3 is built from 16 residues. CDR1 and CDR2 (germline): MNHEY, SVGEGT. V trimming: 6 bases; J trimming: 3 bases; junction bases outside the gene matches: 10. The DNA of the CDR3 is TGTGCCAGCAGCGGACAGGGTGTCTCTTTCTACAATGAGCAGTTCTTC. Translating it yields CASSGQGVSFYNEQFF.

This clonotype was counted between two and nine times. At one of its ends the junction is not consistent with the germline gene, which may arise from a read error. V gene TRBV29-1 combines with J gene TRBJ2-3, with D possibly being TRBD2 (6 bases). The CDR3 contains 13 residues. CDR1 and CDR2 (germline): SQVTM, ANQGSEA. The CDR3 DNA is TGCAGCGTCGAAGAGCGGGGCACAGATACGCAGTATTTT. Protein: CSVEERGTDTQYF.

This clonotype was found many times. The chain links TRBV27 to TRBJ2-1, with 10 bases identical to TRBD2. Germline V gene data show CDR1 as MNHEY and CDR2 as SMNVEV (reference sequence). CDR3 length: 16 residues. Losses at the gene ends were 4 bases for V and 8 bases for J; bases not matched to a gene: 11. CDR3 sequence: CASSSSGRARHDEQFF. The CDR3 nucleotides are TGTGCCAGCAGTTCAAGCGGGAGGGCCAGGCACGATGAGCAGTTCTTC.